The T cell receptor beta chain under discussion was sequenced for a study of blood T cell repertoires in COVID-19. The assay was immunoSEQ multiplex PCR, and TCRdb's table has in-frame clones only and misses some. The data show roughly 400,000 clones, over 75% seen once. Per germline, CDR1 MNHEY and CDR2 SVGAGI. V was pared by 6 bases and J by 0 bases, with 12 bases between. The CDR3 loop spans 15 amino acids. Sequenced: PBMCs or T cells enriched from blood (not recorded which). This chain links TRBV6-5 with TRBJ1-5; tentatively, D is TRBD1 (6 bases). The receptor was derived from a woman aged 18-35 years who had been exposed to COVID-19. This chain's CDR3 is CASRLDRTSNQPQHF. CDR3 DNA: TGTGCCAGCAGGCTCGACAGGACTAGCAATCAGCCCCAGCATTTT.